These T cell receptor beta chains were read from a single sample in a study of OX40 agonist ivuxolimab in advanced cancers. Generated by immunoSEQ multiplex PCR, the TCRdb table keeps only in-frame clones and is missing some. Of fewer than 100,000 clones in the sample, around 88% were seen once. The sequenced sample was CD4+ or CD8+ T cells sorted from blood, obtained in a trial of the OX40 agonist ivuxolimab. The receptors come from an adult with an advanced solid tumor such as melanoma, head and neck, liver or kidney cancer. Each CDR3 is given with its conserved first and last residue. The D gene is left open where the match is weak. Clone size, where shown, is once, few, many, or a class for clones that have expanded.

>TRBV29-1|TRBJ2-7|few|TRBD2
TGCAGCGTTCTTTTAGTCCCTTCGGTGGGGGGGGGCTACGAGCAGTACTTC
CSVLLVPSVGGGYEQYF
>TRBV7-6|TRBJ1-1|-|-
TGTGCCAGCAGCTACCCTCTAGGCACTGAAGCTTTCTTT
CASSYPLGTEAFF
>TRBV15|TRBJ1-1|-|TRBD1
TGTGCCACCAGCAGAGTGGGACAGATGAACACTGAAGCTTTCTTT
CATSRVGQMNTEAFF
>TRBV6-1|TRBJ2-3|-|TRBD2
TGTGCCAGCAGTGAAGTTCTAGCGGGGAACACAGATACGCAGTATTTT
CASSEVLAGNTDTQYF
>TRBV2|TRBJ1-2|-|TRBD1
TGTGCCAGCAGTGAGCAACAGGGGGCGCAGGATGGCTACACCTTC
CASSEQQGAQDGYTF
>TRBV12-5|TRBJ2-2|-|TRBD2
TGTGCTAGTGGAGAACCTAGCGGGGGGGCATTCGGGGAGCTGTTTTTT
CASGEPSGGAFGELFF
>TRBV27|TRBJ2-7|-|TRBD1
TGTGCCAGCAAGACAGGGGTCTACGAGCAGTACTTC
CASKTGVYEQYF
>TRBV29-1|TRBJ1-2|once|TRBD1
TGCAGCGTGGGGACAGGGAGGGACTATGGCTACACCTTC
CSVGTGRDYGYTF
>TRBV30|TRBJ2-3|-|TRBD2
TGTGCCTGGAGTTTAGCTCCCCTAGCGGGGCACACAGATACGCAGTATTTT
CAWSLAPLAGHTDTQYF
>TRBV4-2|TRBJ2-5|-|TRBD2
TGTGCCAGCAGCCCCATGTCGGGGGGGGGTGAGACCCAGTACTTC
CASSPMSGGGETQYF
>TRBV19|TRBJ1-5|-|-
TGTGCCAGTAGCCCGATGGGAGGGGGAAGCAATCAGCCCCAGCATTTT
CASSPMGGGSNQPQHF
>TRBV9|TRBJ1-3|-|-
TGTGCCAGCAGCTTACTACAAGGAAACACCATATATTTT
CASSLLQGNTIYF
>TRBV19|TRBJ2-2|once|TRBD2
TGTGCCAGTAGTAGGAGCGGGGGGCCTCGAGGGGAGCTGTTTTTT
CASSRSGGPRGELFF
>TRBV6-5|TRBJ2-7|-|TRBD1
TGTGCCAGCAGACAGGGGACCTACGAGCAGTACTTC
CASRQGTYEQYF
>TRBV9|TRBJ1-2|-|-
TGTGCCAGCAGCCCCCTCGGGCAGGCCGACCCATATGGCTACACCTTC
CASSPLGQADPYGYTF
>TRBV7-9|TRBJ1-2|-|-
TGTGCCAGCGGCAACAGGGTACTCTATGGCTACACCTTC
CASGNRVLYGYTF
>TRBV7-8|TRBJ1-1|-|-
TGTGCCAGCAGCTCGAAGAGGGGGAACACTGAAGCTTTCTTT
CASSSKRGNTEAFF
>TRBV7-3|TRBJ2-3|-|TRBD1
TGTGCCAGCAGCTCAGGGACAGGATTCACAGATACGCAGTATTTT
CASSSGTGFTDTQYF
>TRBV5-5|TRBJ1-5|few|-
TGTGCCAGCAGCTTGAATCAGGACGGCCAGCCCCAGCATTTT
CASSLNQDGQPQHF
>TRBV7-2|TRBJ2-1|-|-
TGTGCCAGCAGCTTAGAGGCCTACGAGCAGTTCTTC
CASSLEAYEQFF
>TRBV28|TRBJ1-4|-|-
TGTGCCAGCAGTTCACCTAGGGGAAGGACGGCTAATGAAAAACTGTTTTTT
CASSSPRGRTANEKLFF
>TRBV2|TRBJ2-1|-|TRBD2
TGTGCCAGCAGTGTAAGAGCGGGGGGGGACAATGAGCAGTTCTTC
CASSVRAGGDNEQFF
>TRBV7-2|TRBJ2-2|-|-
TGTGCCAGCAGCTTAATTTCCGGGGAGCTGTTTTTT
CASSLISGELFF
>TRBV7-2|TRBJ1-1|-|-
TGTGCCAGCAGCCTAAAAACAGGGATCGCTGAAGCTTTCTTT
CASSLKTGIAEAFF
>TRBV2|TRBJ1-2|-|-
TGTGCCAGCAGATCGGCACGGATAAACTATGGCTACACCTTC
CASRSARINYGYTF
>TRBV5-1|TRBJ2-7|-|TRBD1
TGCGCCAGCAGTACGGGGACAGGGTCCTATGAGCAGTACTTC
CASSTGTGSYEQYF
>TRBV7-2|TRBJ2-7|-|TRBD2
TGTGCCAGCAGCTCCACTAGCGGGGGTCTCGACGAGCAGTACTTC
CASSSTSGGLDEQYF
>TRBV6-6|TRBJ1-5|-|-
TGTGCCAGCAGTTACCCCGCCCTGGGGAACAATCAGCCCCAGCATTTT
CASSYPALGNNQPQHF
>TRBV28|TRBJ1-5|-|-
TGTGCCAGCAGCACCCGGAGGGGTTCTTATAGCAATCAGCCCCAGCATTTT
CASSTRRGSYSNQPQHF
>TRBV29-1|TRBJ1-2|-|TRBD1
TGCAGCGTTATATGGACAGGGGGAAGTAAAGAGTATGGCTACACCTTC
CSVIWTGGSKEYGYTF
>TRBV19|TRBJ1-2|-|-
TGTGCCAGTAGTATAGGCTATGGCTACACCTTC
CASSIGYGYTF
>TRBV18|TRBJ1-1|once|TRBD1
TGTGCCAGCTCACCAACGACAGGGCGTTTGAACACTGAAGCTTTCTTT
CASSPTTGRLNTEAFF
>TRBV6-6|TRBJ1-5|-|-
TGTGCCAGCAGCCCCCCGGGAACAAGTAATCAGCCCCAGCATTTT
CASSPPGTSNQPQHF